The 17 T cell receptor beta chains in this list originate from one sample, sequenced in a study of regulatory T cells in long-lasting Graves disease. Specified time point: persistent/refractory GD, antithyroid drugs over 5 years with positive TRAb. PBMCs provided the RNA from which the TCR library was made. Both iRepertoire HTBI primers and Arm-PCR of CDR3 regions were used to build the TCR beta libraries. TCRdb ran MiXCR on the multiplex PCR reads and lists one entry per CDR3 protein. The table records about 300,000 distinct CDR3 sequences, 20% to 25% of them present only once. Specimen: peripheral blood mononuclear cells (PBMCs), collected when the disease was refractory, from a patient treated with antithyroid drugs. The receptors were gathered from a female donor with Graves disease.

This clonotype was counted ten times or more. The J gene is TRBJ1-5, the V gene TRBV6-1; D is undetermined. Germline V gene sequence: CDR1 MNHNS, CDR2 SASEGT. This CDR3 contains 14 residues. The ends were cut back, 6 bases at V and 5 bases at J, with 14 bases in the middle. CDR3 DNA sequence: TGTGCCAGCAGCCCCCCCCAAGACTATCAGCCCCAGCATTTT. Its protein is CASSPPQDYQPQHF.

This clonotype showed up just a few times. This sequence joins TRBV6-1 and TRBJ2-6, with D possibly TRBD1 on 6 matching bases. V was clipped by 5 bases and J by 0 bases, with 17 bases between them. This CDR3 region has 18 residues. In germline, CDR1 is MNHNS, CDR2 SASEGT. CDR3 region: CASSNIQGSFSGANVLTF. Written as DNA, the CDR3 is TGTGCCAGCAGTAACATACAGGGATCCTTCTCTGGGGCCAACGTCCTGACTTTC.

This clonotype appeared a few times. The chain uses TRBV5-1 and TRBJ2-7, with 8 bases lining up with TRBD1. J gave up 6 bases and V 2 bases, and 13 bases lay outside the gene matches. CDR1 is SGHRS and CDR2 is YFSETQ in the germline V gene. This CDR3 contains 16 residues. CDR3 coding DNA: TGCGCCAGCAGCTTTACGTCACTGGGACAGGTAGGCGAGCAGTACTTC. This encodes CASSFTSLGQVGEQYF. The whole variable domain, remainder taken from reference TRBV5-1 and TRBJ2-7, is KAGVTQTPRYLIKTRGQQVTLSCSPISGHRSVSWYQQTPGQGLQFLFEYFSETQRNKGNFPGRFSGRQFSNSRSEMNVSTLELGDSALYLCASSFTSLGQVGEQYFGPGTRLTVT.

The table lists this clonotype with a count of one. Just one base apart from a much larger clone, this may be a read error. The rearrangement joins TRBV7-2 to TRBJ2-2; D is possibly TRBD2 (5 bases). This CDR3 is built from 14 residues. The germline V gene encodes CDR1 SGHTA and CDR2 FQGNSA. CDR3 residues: CASSLNRLTGELLF. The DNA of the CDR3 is TGTGCCAGCAGCCTGAATAGGTTGACCGGGGAGCTGCTTTTT.

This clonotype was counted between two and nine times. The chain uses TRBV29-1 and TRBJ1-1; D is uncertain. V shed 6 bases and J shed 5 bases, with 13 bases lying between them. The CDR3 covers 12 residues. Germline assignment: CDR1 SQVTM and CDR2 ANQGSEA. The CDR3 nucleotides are TGCAGCGTCGTCAAAACAGAAACTGAAGCTTTCTTT. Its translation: CSVVKTETEAFF.

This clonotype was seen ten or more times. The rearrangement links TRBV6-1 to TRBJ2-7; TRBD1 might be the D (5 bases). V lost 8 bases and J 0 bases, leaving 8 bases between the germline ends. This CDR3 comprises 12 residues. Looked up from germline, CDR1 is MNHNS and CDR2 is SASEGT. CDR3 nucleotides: TGTGCCAGCGAGACAGTCTCCTACGAGCAGTACTTC. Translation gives CASETVSYEQYF.

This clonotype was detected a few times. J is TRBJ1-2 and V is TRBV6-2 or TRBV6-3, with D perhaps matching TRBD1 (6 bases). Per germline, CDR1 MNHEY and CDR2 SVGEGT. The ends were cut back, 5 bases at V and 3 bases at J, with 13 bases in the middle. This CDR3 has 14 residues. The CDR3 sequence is CASSLSTGDYGYTF. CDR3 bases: TGTGCCAGCAGTCTCTCGACAGGAGACTATGGCTACACCTTC.

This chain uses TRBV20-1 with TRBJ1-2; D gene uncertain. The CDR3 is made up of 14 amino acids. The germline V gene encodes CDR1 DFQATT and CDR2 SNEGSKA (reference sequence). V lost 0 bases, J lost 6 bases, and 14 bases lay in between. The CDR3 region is CSARDDSGIDGYTF. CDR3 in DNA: TGCAGTGCTAGAGATGATTCAGGCATCGATGGCTACACCTTC.

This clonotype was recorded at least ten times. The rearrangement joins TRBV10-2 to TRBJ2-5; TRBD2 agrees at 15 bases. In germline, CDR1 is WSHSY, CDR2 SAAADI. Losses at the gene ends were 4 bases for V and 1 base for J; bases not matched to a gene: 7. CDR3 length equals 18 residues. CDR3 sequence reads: CASSGTSGRAVVQETQYF. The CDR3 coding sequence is TGCGCCAGCAGTGGGACTAGCGGGAGGGCCGTTGTCCAAGAGACCCAGTACTTC.

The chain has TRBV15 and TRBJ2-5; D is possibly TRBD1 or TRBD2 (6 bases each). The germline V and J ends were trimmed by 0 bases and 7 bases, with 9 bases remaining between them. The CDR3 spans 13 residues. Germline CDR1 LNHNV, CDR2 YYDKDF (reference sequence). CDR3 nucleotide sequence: TGTGCCACCAGCAGAGATGAGGGGGGGACCCAGTACTTC. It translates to CATSRDEGGTQYF. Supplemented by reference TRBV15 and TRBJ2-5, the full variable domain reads DAMVIQNPRYQVTQFGKPVTLSCSQTLNHNVMYWYQQKSSQAPKLLFHYYDKDFNNEADTPDNFQSRRPNTSFCFLDIRSPGLGDTAMYLCATSRDEGGTQYFGPGTRLLVL.

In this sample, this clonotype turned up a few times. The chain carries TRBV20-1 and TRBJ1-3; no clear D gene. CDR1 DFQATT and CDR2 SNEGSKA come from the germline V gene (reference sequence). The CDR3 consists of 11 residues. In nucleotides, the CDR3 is TGCAGCCCCAGGTCGGAGAACACCATATATTTT. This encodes CSPRSENTIYF.

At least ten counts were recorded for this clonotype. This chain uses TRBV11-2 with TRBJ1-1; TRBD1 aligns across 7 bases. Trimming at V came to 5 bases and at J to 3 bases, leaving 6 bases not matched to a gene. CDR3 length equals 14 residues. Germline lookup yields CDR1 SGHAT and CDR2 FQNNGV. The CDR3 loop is CASSRQGSYTEAFF. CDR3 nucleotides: TGTGCCAGCAGCAGACAGGGTTCGTACACTGAAGCTTTCTTT.

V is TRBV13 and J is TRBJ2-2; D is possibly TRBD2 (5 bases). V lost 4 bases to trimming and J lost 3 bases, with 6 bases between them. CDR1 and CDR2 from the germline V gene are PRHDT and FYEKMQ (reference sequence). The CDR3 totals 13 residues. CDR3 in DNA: TGTGCCAGCAGCTCCGGGGACACCGGGGAGCTGTTTTTT. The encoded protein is CASSSGDTGELFF. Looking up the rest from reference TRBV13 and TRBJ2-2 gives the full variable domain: AAGVIQSPRHLIKEKRETATLKCYPIPRHDTVYWYQQGPGQDPQFLISFYEKMQSDKGSIPDRFSAQQFSDYHSELNMSSLELGDSALYFCASSSGDTGELFFGEGSRLTVL.

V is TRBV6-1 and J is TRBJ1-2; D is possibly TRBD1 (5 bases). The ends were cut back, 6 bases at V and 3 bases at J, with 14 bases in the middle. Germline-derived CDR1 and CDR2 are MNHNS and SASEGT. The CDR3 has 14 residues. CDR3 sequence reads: CASSTADSYYGYTF. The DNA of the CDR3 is TGTGCCAGCAGCACTGCTGACAGCTACTATGGCTACACCTTC.

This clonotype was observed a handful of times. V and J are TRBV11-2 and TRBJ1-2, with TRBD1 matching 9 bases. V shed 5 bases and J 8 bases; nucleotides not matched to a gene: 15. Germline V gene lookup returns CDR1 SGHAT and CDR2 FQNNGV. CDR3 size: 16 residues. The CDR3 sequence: CASSPTGTGIPQGYTF. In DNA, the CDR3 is TGTGCCAGCAGCCCGACCGGGACAGGGATCCCCCAGGGCTACACCTTC.

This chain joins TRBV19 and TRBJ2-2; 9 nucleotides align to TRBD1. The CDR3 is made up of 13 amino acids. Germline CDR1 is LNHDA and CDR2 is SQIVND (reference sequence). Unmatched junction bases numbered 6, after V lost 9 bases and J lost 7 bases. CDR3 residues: CASTGGSSGELFF. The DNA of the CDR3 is TGTGCCAGCACAGGGGGCTCTAGCGGGGAGCTGTTTTTT.

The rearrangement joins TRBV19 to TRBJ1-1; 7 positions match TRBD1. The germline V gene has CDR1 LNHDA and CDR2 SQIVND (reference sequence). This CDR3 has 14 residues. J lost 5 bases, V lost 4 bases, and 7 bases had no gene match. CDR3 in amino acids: CASSNTGVDTEAFF. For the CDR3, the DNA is TGTGCCAGTAGTAATACAGGGGTTGATACTGAAGCTTTCTTT.